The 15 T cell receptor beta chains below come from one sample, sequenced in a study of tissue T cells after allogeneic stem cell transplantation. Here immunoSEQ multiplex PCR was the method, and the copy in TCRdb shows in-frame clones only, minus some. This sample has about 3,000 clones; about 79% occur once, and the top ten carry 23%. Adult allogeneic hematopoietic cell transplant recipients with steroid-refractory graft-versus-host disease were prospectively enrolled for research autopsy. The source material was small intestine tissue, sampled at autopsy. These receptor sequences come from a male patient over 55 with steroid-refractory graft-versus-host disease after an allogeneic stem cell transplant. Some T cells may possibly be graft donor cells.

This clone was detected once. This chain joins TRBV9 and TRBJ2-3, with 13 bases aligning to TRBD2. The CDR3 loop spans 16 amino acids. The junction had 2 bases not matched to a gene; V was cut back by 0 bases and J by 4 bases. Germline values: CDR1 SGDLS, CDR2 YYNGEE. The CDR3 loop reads CASSVVGTSGADTQYF. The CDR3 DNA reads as TGTGCCAGCAGCGTAGTGGGGACTAGCGGGGCAGATACGCAGTATTTT.

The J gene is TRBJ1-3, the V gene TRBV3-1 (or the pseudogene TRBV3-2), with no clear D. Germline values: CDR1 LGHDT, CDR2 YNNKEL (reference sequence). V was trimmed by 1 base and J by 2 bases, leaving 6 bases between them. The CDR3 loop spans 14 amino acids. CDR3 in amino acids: CASSQGGTGNTIYF. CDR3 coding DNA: TGTGCCAGCAGCCAAGGGGGAACTGGAAACACCATATATTTT.

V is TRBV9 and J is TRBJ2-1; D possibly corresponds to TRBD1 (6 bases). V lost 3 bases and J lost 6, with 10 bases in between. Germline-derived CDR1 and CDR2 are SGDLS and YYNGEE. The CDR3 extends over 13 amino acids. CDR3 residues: CASSGGPSNEQFF. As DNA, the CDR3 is TGTGCCAGCAGCGGGGGGCCATCCAATGAGCAGTTCTTC.

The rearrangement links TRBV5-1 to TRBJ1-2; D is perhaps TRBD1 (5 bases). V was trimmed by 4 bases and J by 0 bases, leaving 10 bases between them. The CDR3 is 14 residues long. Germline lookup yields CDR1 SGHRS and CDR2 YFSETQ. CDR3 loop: CASSIDRANYGYTF. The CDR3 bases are TGCGCCAGCAGCATCGACAGAGCTAACTATGGCTACACCTTC.

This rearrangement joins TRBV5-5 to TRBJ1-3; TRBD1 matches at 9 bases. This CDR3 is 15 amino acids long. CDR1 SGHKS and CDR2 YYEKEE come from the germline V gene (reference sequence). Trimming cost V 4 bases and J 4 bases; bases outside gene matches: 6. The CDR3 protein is CASSASGQGGNTIYF. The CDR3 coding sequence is TGTGCCAGCAGCGCATCCGGACAGGGGGGAAACACCATATATTTT.

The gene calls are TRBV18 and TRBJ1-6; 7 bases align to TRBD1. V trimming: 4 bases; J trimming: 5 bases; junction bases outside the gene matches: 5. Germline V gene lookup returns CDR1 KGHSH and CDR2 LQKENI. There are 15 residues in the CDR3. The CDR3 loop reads CASSLGTVDNSPLHF. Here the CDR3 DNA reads TGTGCCAGCTCACTTGGGACAGTTGATAATTCACCCCTCCACTTT.

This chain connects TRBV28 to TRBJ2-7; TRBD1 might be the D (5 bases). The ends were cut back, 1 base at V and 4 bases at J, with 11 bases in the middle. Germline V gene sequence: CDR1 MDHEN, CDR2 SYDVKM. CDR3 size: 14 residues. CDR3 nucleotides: TGTGCCAGCAGTTTATCAGGGTGGAGTTACGAGCAGTACTTC. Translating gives CASSLSGWSYEQYF.

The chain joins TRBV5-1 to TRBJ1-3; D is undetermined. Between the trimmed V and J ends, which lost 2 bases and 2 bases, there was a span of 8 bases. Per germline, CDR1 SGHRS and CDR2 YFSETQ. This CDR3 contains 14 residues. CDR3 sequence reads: CASSLVGTGNTIYF. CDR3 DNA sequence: TGCGCCAGCAGCTTAGTCGGAACTGGAAACACCATATATTTT.

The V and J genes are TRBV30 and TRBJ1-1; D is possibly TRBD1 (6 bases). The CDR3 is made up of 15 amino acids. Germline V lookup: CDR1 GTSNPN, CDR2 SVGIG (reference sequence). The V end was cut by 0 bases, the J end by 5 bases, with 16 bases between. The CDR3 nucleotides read TGTGCCTGGAGTGTATCGGGCAGGGGCGAGACTGAAGCTTTCTTT. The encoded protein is CAWSVSGRGETEAFF.

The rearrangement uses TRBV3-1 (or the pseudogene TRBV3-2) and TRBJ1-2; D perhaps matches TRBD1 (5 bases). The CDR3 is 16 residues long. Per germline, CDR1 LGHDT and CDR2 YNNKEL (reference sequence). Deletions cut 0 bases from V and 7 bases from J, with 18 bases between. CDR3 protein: CASSQEDGHTSSGYTF. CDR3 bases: TGTGCCAGCAGCCAAGAGGACGGACACACCTCTAGTGGCTACACCTTC.

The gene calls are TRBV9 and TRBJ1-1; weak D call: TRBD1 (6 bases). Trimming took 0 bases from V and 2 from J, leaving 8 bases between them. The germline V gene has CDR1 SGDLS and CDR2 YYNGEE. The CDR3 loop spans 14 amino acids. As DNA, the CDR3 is TGTGCCAGCAGCGTAGCTGGGGGCAACACTGAAGCTTTCTTT. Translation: CASSVAGGNTEAFF.

The CDR3 sequence is CAISESGAGGNYGYTF. The CDR3 nucleotides read TGTGCCATCAGTGAGTCGGGGGCAGGGGGCAATTATGGCTACACCTTC. V and J are TRBV10-3 and TRBJ1-2; 8 nucleotides line up with TRBD1. Losses at the gene ends were 0 bases for V and 5 bases for J; bases not matched to a gene: 8. CDR3 length equals 16 residues. The germline CDR1 and CDR2 sequences are ENHRY and SYGVKD.

As DNA, the CDR3 is TGTGCCAGCAGCCTTCCTAGCACAGATACGCAGTATTTT. Protein sequence: CASSLPSTDTQYF. V gene TRBV6-5 combines with J gene TRBJ2-3; D is uncertain. The CDR3 is 13 amino acids. Per the germline V gene, CDR1 is MNHEY and CDR2 is SVGAGI. Trimming shortened V by 6 bases and J by 0 bases, and 7 bases separated the two germline ends.

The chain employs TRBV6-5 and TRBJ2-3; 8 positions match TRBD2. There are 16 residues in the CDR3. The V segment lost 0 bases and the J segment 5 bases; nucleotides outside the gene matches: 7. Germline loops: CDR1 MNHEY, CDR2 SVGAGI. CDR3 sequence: CASSYSMGGGIDTQYF. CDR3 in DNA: TGTGCCAGCAGTTACTCGATGGGCGGGGGGATAGATACGCAGTATTTT.

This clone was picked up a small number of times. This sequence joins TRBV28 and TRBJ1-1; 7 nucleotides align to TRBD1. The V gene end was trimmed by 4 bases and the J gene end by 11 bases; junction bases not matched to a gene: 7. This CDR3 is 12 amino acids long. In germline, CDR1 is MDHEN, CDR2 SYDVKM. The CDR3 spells CASSSYRTGAFF. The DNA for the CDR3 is TGTGCCAGCAGTTCTTACCGGACAGGCGCTTTCTTT.